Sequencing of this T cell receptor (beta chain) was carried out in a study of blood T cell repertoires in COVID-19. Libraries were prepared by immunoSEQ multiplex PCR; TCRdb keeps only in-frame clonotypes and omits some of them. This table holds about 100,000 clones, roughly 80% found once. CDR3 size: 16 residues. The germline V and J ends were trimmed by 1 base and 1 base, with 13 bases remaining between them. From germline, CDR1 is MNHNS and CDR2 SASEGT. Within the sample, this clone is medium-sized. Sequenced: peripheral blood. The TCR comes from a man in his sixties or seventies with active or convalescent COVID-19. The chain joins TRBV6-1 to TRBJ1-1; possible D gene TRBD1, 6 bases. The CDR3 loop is CASSEGAGVRNTEAFF. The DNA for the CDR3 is TGTGCCAGCAGTGAAGGGGCAGGGGTCCGGAACACTGAAGCTTTCTTT.